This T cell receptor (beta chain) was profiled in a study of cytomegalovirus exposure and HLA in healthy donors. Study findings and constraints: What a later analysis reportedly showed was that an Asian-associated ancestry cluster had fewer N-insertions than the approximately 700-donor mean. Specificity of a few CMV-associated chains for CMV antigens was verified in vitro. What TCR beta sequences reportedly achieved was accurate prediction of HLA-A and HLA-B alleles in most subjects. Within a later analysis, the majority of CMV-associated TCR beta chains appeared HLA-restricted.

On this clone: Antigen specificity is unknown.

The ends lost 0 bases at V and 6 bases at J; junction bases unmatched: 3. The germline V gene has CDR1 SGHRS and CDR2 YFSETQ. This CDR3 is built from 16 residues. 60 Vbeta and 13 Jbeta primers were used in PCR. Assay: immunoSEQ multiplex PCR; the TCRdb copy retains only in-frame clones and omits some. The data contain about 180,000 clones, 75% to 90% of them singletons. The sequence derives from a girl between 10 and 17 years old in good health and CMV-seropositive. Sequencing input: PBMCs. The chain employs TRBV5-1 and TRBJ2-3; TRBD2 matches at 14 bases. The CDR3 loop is CASSLARLAGGDTQYF. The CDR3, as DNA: TGCGCCAGCAGCTTGGCCCGACTAGCGGGAGGGGATACGCAGTATTTT. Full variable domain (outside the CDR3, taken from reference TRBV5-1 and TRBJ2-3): KAGVTQTPRYLIKTRGQQVTLSCSPISGHRSVSWYQQTPGQGLQFLFEYFSETQRNKGNFPGRFSGRQFSNSRSEMNVSTLELGDSALYLCASSLARLAGGDTQYFGPGTRLTVL.